The clone carrying this T cell receptor beta chain occurred many times. Its specificity is unknown. TCR beta CDR3 regions were amplified from RNA transcripts. HTBI primers were employed in a first-round RT-PCR of the TCR CDR3. One entry per CDR3 protein, called by TCRdb with MiXCR from the multiplex PCR reads. The sample lists approximately 400,000 distinct CDR3 sequences; around 16% were seen once. The data stem from a study of T cells in Graves' hyperthyroidism and ophthalmopathy. The CDR3 sequence is 15 residues long. Germline V gives CDR1 SGHTA, CDR2 FQGNSA. V dropped 5 bases and J dropped 5; count of bases not matched to a gene: 8. Study-level results: Through a model of 13 V-J features, ophthalmopathy was separated from stable hyperthyroidism. In validation, the model predicted ophthalmopathy. These predictions came a median approximately 5.9 months before onset.

The gene calls are TRBV7-2 and TRBJ2-7; TRBD2 aligns across 11 bases. What was sequenced was blood. The receptor's source is a woman under 30 with Graves' hyperthyroidism that later progressed to Graves' ophthalmopathy. CDR3 region: CASSASSGRWDEQYF. CDR3 bases: TGTGCCAGCAGCGCCTCTAGCGGGAGGTGGGACGAGCAGTACTTC.